The sequence of this TCR beta chain was determined in a study of cytomegalovirus exposure and HLA in healthy donors. Study at large: Earlier findings included some 120 million unique TCR beta sequences obtained from some 180 million T cells. Overall study results and limits: Among TCR sequences, most were rare, though some public TCRs appeared in many donors.

The junction had 2 bases not matched to a gene; V was cut back by 7 bases and J by 2 bases. Germline CDR1 is MNHNY and CDR2 is SVGAGI (reference sequence). The CDR3 length is 13 residues. In the PCR, 60 Vbeta and 13 Jbeta primers were used. Profiled with immunoSEQ multiplex PCR; TCRdb holds only in-frame clones, not every one. Of around 170,000 clones listed, 65% to 85% are singletons. A note on this clone: Antigen: not known. The same CDR3 can be traced to other DNA sequences in this sample.

Donors showed nominal health when sampled, although they likely had unrecorded immune exposures. Source material: PBMCs. The source is a girl aged 10 to 17 in good health and CMV-seropositive. The chain joins TRBV6-6 to TRBJ1-5, with 7 bases lining up with TRBD1. Written as DNA, the CDR3 is TGTGCCAGCACAGGGGGAGGCAATCAGCCCCAGCATTTT. Its translation: CASTGGGNQPQHF.